This T cell receptor beta chain appears in the sequencing data of a study of T cell changes during pregnancy in multiple sclerosis. The CDR3 extends over 14 amino acids. Germline V gene sequence: CDR1 SNHLY, CDR2 FYNNEI. V dropped 5 bases and J dropped 1 base, with 9 bases sitting between them. Method: immunoSEQ multiplex PCR; TCRdb's copy keeps in-frame clones and lacks some. The sample lists tens of thousands of clones, about 96% occurring once. The sequenced sample was peripheral blood, obtained in the second trimester of pregnancy. J is TRBJ1-3 and V is TRBV2; D unclear. The TCR comes from a female donor with multiple sclerosis, enrolled in a pregnancy study. The CDR3 nucleotides read TGTGCCAGCAGTCCCTGGACTTCTGGAAACACCATATATTTT. Protein: CASSPWTSGNTIYF.